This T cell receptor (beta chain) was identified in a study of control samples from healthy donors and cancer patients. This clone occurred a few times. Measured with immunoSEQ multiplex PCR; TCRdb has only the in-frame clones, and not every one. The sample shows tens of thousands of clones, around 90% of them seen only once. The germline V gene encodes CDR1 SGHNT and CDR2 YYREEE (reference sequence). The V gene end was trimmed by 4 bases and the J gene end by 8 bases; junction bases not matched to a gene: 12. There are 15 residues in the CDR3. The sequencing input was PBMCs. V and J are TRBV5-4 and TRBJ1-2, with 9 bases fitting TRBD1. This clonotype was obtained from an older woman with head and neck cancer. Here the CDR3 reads CASSNTGGASRGYTF. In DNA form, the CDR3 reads TGTGCCAGCAGCAATACAGGGGGCGCGAGTAGAGGCTACACCTTC.